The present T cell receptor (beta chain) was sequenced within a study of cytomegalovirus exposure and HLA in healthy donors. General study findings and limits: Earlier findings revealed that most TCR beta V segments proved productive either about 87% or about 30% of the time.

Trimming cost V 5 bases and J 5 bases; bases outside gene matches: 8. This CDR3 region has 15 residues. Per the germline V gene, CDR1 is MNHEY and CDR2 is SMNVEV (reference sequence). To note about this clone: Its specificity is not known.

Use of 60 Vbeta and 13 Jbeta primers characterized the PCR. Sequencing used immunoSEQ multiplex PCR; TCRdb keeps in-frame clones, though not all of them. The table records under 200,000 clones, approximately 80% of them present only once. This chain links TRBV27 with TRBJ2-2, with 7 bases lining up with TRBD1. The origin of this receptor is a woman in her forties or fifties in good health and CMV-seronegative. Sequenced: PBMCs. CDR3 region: CASSPRQGLTGELFF. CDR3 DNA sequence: TGTGCCAGCAGTCCCCGACAGGGTTTGACCGGGGAGCTGTTTTTT.